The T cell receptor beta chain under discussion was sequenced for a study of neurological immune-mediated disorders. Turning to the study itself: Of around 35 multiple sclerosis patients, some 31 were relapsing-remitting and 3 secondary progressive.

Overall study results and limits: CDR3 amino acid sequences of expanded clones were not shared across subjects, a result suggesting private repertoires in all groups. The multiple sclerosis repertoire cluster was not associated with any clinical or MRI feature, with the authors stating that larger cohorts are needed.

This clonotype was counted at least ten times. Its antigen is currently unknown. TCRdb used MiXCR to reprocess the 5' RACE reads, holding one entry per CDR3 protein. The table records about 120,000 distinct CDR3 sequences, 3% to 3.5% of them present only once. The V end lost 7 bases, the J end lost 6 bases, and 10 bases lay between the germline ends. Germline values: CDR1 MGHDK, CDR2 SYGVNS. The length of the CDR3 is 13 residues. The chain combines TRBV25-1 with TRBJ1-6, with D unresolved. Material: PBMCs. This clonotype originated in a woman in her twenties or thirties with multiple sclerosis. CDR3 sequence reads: CASTRGGNSPLHF. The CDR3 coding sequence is TGTGCCAGCACCCGGGGAGGTAATTCACCCCTCCACTTT. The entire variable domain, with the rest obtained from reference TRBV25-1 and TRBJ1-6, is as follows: EADIYQTPRYLVIGTGKKITLECSQTMGHDKMYWYQQDPGMELHLIHYSYGVNSTEKGDLSSESTVSRIRTEHFPLTLESARPSHTSQYLCASTRGGNSPLHFGNGTRLTVT.